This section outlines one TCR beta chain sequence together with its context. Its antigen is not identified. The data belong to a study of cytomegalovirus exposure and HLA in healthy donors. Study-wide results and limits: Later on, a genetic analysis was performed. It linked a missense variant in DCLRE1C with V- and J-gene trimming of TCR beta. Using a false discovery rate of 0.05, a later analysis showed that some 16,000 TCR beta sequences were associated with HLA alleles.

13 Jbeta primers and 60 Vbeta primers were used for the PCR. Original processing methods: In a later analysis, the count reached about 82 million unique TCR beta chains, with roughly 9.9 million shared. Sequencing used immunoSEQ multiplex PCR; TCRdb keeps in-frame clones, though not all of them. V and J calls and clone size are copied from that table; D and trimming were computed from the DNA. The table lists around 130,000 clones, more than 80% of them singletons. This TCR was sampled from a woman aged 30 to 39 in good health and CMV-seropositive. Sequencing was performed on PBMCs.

The CDR3 spells CASRGLAGFTDTQYF. In DNA, the CDR3 is TGTGCCAGCAGAGGACTAGCGGGATTCACAGATACGCAGTATTTT. The chain links TRBV5-6 to TRBJ2-3; 12 bases match TRBD2. This CDR3 is 15 amino acids long. The germline V gene has CDR1 SGHDT and CDR2 YYEEEE. J lost 2 bases, V lost 5 bases, and 3 bases had no gene match. The full variable domain, its missing parts supplied by reference TRBV5-6 and TRBJ2-3, is DAGVTQSPTHLIKTRGQQVTLRCSPKSGHDTVSWYQQALGQGPQFIFQYYEEEERQRGNFPDRFSGHQFPNYSSELNVNALLLGDSALYLCASRGLAGFTDTQYFGPGTRLTVL.